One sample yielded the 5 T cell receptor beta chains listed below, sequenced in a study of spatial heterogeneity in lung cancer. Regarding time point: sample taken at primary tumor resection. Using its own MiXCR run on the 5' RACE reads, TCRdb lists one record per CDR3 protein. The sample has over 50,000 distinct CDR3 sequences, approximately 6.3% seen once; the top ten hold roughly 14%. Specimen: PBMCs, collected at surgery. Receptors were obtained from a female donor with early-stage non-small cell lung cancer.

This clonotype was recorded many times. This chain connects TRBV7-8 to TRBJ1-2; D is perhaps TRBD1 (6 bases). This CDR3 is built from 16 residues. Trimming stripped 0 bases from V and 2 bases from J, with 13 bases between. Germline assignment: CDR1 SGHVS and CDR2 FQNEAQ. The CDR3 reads CASSLAEQGRNYGYTF. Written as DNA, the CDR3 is TGTGCCAGCAGCTTAGCGGAACAGGGCAGGAACTATGGCTACACCTTC.

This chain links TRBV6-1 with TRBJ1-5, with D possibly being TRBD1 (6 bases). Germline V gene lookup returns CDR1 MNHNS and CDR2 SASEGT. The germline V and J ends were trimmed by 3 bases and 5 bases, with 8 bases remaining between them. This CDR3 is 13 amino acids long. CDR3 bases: TGTGCCAGCAGTGAGGGGACACATCAGCCCCAGCATTTT. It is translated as CASSEGTHQPQHF.

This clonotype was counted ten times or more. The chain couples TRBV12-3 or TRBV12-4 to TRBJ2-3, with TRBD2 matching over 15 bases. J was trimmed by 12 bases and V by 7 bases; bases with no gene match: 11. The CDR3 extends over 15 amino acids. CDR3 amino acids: CASTTGLAGGPNQYF. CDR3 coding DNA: TGTGCCAGCACCACGGGACTAGCGGGAGGCCCCAATCAGTATTTT.

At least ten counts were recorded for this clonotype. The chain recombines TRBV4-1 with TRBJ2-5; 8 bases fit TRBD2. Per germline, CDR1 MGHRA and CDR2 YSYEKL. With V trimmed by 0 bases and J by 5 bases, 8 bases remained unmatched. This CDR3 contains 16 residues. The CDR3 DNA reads TGCGCCAGCAGCCAAGATCGGGAGCGGGGGATTGAGACCCAGTACTTC. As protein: CASSQDRERGIETQYF.

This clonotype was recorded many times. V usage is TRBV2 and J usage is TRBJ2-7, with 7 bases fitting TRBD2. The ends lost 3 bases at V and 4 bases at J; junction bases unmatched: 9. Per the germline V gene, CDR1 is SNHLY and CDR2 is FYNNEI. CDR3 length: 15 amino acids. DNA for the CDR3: TGTGCCAGCAGTGACGGGGTGGGAGGGTATTACGAGCAGTACTTC. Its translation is CASSDGVGGYYEQYF.